This is a list of T cell receptor beta chains from one sample in a study of blood T cell repertoires in COVID-19. Repertoires were generated with immunoSEQ multiplex PCR, while TCRdb's copy carries only in-frame clones and drops some. The repertoire holds 30,000 to 40,000 clones, 85% to 95% seen once, with approximately 0.94% in the top ten. Input material: peripheral blood. These receptors came from a male donor with active COVID-19. The CDR3 runs from the conserved cysteine through the conserved F or W. Fields, in order: V gene, clone size, J gene, D gene, CDR3 DNA, CDR3 protein. The D gene is left open where the match is weak. A row's size may be missing; if present it is once, few, many or a size class.

v_call: TRBV18; clone_size: NA; j_call: TRBJ2-2; d_call: NA; cdr3_nt: TGTGCCAGCTGCGACAGAAACACCGGGGAGCTGTTTTTT; cdr3_aa: CASCDRNTGELFF
v_call: TRBV11-2; clone_size: NA; j_call: TRBJ1-1; d_call: NA; cdr3_nt: TGTGCCAGCAGCTTATGGCGGCTAGGGGGTAAGATGAACACTGAAGCTTTCTTT; cdr3_aa: CASSLWRLGGKMNTEAFF
v_call: TRBV5-4; clone_size: NA; j_call: TRBJ2-7; d_call: TRBD2; cdr3_nt: TGTGCCAGCAGCTCTAGCGGGGTTTCCTACGAGCAGTACTTC; cdr3_aa: CASSSSGVSYEQYF
v_call: TRBV5-4; clone_size: NA; j_call: TRBJ1-4; d_call: TRBD1; cdr3_nt: TGTGCCAGCAGCCGCAGGGGGCTCGGGGATGAAAAACTGTTTTTT; cdr3_aa: CASSRRGLGDEKLFF
v_call: TRBV7-3; clone_size: NA; j_call: TRBJ2-5; d_call: TRBD2; cdr3_nt: TGTGCCAGCAGCTTAACTGGGACTAGCGGGGGCCAGGGGACCCAGTACTTC; cdr3_aa: CASSLTGTSGGQGTQYF
v_call: TRBV27; clone_size: NA; j_call: TRBJ2-7; d_call: NA; cdr3_nt: TGTGCCAGCAGTTTTGTGTCAGGAAAGAAGTACTACGAGCAGTACTTC; cdr3_aa: CASSFVSGKKYYEQYF
v_call: TRBV19; clone_size: NA; j_call: TRBJ1-2; d_call: TRBD1; cdr3_nt: TGTGCCACCTCCCGGTGGCAGGGGGAGTTTCTCCCTGACTATGGCTACACCTTC; cdr3_aa: CATSRWQGEFLPDYGYTF
v_call: TRBV6-2/TRBV6-3; clone_size: once; j_call: TRBJ2-1; d_call: NA; cdr3_nt: TGTGCCAGCAGCCAGGGGTTGGTCCAGTTCTTC; cdr3_aa: CASSQGLVQFF
v_call: TRBV6-5; clone_size: NA; j_call: TRBJ2-2; d_call: NA; cdr3_nt: TGTGCCAGCAGCCGTACCGGGACATCCACCGGGGAGCTGTTTTTT; cdr3_aa: CASSRTGTSTGELFF
v_call: TRBV7-8; clone_size: once; j_call: TRBJ1-2; d_call: NA; cdr3_nt: TGTGCCAGCAGCTTTGGACGCGGGGATGGCTACACCTTC; cdr3_aa: CASSFGRGDGYTF
v_call: TRBV10-3; clone_size: NA; j_call: TRBJ1-1; d_call: NA; cdr3_nt: TGTGCCATCAGTGAGTCTGGCCAAAACACTGAAGCTTTCTTT; cdr3_aa: CAISESGQNTEAFF
v_call: TRBV3-1/TRBV3-2; clone_size: NA; j_call: TRBJ1-1; d_call: NA; cdr3_nt: TGTGCCAGCAGCCAAGTCGGGGGAATGACTGAAGCTTTCTTT; cdr3_aa: CASSQVGGMTEAFF
v_call: TRBV27; clone_size: NA; j_call: TRBJ2-5; d_call: TRBD2; cdr3_nt: TGTGCCAGCAGTTTAACTAGATGGGGGGGTGAGACCCAGTACTTC; cdr3_aa: CASSLTRWGGETQYF
v_call: TRBV11-2; clone_size: few; j_call: TRBJ2-7; d_call: NA; cdr3_nt: TGTGCCAGCAGCCCTAGGCTCAGGGGCTACGAGCAGTACTTC; cdr3_aa: CASSPRLRGYEQYF
v_call: TRBV6-5; clone_size: NA; j_call: TRBJ1-1; d_call: NA; cdr3_nt: TGTGCCAGCAGACAGAGGAACACTGAAGCTTTCTTT; cdr3_aa: CASRQRNTEAFF
v_call: TRBV5-5; clone_size: NA; j_call: TRBJ1-1; d_call: NA; cdr3_nt: TGTGCCAGCAGCTGGGGGTCCAGGGGACCTGAAGCTTTCTTT; cdr3_aa: CASSWGSRGPEAFF
v_call: TRBV19; clone_size: NA; j_call: TRBJ1-2; d_call: NA; cdr3_nt: TGTGCCAGCAAACCCCGGGACAACTACTATGGCTACACCTTC; cdr3_aa: CASKPRDNYYGYTF
v_call: TRBV5-5; clone_size: once; j_call: TRBJ1-2; d_call: TRBD1; cdr3_nt: TGTGCCAGCAGCTTACAGGGGGCTGGCTATGGCTACACCTTC; cdr3_aa: CASSLQGAGYGYTF
v_call: TRBV3-1/TRBV3-2; clone_size: NA; j_call: TRBJ2-1; d_call: TRBD2; cdr3_nt: TGTGCCAGCAGCCAAGATCTAGGACTAGCGGGGGGGTCGAATGAGCAGTTCTTC; cdr3_aa: CASSQDLGLAGGSNEQFF
v_call: TRBV9; clone_size: NA; j_call: TRBJ1-2; d_call: TRBD1; cdr3_nt: TGTGCCAGCAGCGTAGGAGGGACAGGGACCTATGGCTACACCTTC; cdr3_aa: CASSVGGTGTYGYTF
v_call: TRBV3-1/TRBV3-2; clone_size: NA; j_call: TRBJ2-3; d_call: TRBD2; cdr3_nt: TGTGCCAGCAGCCAAGTAGCGGGGGGTAGCACAGATACGCAGTATTTT; cdr3_aa: CASSQVAGGSTDTQYF
v_call: TRBV7-8; clone_size: once; j_call: TRBJ1-1; d_call: NA; cdr3_nt: TGTGCCAGCAGCAGAAATAGGGCAGGGGCGTCGGCTGAAGCTTTCTTT; cdr3_aa: CASSRNRAGASAEAFF
v_call: TRBV23-1; clone_size: NA; j_call: TRBJ1-5; d_call: TRBD1; cdr3_nt: TGCGCCAGCAGTACGGGACAGAGGACCAATCAGCCCCAGCATTTT; cdr3_aa: CASSTGQRTNQPQHF
v_call: TRBV6-5; clone_size: NA; j_call: TRBJ2-1; d_call: TRBD2; cdr3_nt: TGTGCCAGCAGGCGACGGGGGGAGTCCTACAATGAGCAGTTCTTC; cdr3_aa: CASRRRGESYNEQFF
v_call: TRBV19; clone_size: NA; j_call: TRBJ1-6; d_call: NA; cdr3_nt: TGTGCCAGTACCGACATGGTCGCCTATAATTCACCCCTCCACTTT; cdr3_aa: CASTDMVAYNSPLHF
v_call: TRBV5-4; clone_size: few; j_call: TRBJ2-3; d_call: TRBD2; cdr3_nt: TGTGCCAGCAGCTTGCCGGGGGGGGGCGGAGATACGCAGTATTTT; cdr3_aa: CASSLPGGGGDTQYF
v_call: TRBV11-2; clone_size: NA; j_call: TRBJ1-1; d_call: NA; cdr3_nt: TGTGCCAGCAGCTTTTGGGAGCACCCCAAAGCTTTCTTT; cdr3_aa: CASSFWEHPKAFF
v_call: TRBV18; clone_size: NA; j_call: TRBJ2-3; d_call: NA; cdr3_nt: TGTGCCAGCTCACCAATCCAGGGGGGATCCGCAGATACGCAGTATTTT; cdr3_aa: CASSPIQGGSADTQYF
v_call: TRBV7-9; clone_size: once; j_call: TRBJ2-1; d_call: TRBD2; cdr3_nt: TGTGCCGGAACTAGCGGGTCCAATGAGCAGTTCTTC; cdr3_aa: CAGTSGSNEQFF
v_call: TRBV5-1; clone_size: NA; j_call: TRBJ2-5; d_call: NA; cdr3_nt: TGCGCCAGCAGCTGGACTGGCCAAGAGACCCAGTACTTC; cdr3_aa: CASSWTGQETQYF
v_call: TRBV4-3; clone_size: NA; j_call: TRBJ2-5; d_call: TRBD1; cdr3_nt: TGCGCCAGCAGCCAAGACGCACCGGGACAGGGGACGGAGACCCAGTACTTC; cdr3_aa: CASSQDAPGQGTETQYF
v_call: TRBV7-9; clone_size: NA; j_call: TRBJ1-1; d_call: NA; cdr3_nt: TGTGCCAGCAGCTCTACAGGGTACGGTGTAACGAACACTGAAGCTTTCTTT; cdr3_aa: CASSSTGYGVTNTEAFF
v_call: TRBV18; clone_size: NA; j_call: TRBJ2-7; d_call: TRBD1; cdr3_nt: TGTGCCAGCTCACCCTCTCCCAACAGGGGATCCTACGAGCAGTACTTC; cdr3_aa: CASSPSPNRGSYEQYF